The 26 T cell receptor beta chains below were found in one sample sequenced in a study of siplizumab effects on memory and regulatory T cells. TCRdb keeps only in-frame clones here, not all; method: immunoSEQ multiplex PCR. The sample includes tens of thousands of clones, over 85% seen only once; the top ten take less than 40%. Sequencing used CD8+ T cells sorted from blood. Receptors were obtained from a human donor in good health.

The chain couples TRBV30 to TRBJ2-5, with 9 bases matching TRBD2. The CDR3 has 14 residues. Germline V gene sequence: CDR1 GTSNPN, CDR2 SVGIG (reference sequence). Unmatched junction bases numbered 5, after V lost 2 bases and J lost 4 bases. The CDR3 protein is CAWSSLAGTETQYF. CDR3 DNA: TGTGCCTGGAGTTCTCTAGCGGGAACAGAGACCCAGTACTTC.

Regarding this clone: The sample holds other DNA sequences that translate to the same CDR3. This CDR3 is CASSFGGYSNQPQHF. As DNA, the CDR3 is TGTGCCAGCAGTTTCGGAGGGTATAGCAATCAGCCCCAGCATTTT. J is TRBJ1-5 and V is TRBV27, with D uncertain. This CDR3 spans 15 amino acids. V was pared by 3 bases and J by 0 bases, with 9 bases between. From germline, CDR1 is MNHEY and CDR2 SMNVEV (reference sequence).

This clone has only one observation. CDR3 amino acids: CASSLEGGGLTGELFF. CDR3 nucleotides: TGTGCCAGCAGCTTAGAGGGCGGGGGCCTCACCGGGGAGCTGTTTTTT. This chain uses TRBV11-2 with TRBJ2-2, with D tentatively TRBD2 (7 bases). Germline V gene data show CDR1 as SGHAT and CDR2 as FQNNGV. The V and J ends lost 0 bases and 4 bases respectively, with 12 bases between them. This CDR3 is 16 amino acids long.

The chain couples TRBV28 to TRBJ1-6; no firm D call. CDR1 is MDHEN and CDR2 is SYDVKM in the germline V gene. The CDR3 spans 15 residues. Trimming cost V 7 bases and J 0 bases, with 10 bases left between them. The CDR3 region has the DNA TGTGCCAGCAACGGAGGTAGCTCCTATAATTCACCCCTCCACTTT. It specifies CASNGGSSYNSPLHF.

The chain recombines TRBV7-2 with TRBJ1-1; D gene uncertain. Germline values: CDR1 SGHTA, CDR2 FQGNSA. This CDR3 is 12 amino acids long. V lost 1 base and J lost 8, with 8 bases in between. The CDR3: CASSLVGPEAFF. CDR3 bases: TGTGCCAGCAGCTTAGTCGGCCCAGAAGCTTTCTTT.

V and J are TRBV11-1 and TRBJ2-7; a possible D gene is TRBD2 (6 bases). The CDR3 runs to 13 residues. V was clipped by 3 bases and J by 3 bases, with 9 bases between them. Germline-derived CDR1 and CDR2 are SGHAT and FQDESV (reference sequence). The CDR3 DNA follows: TGTGCCAGCAGCTTCGGCGGGGTCTACGAGCAGTACTTC. It translates to CASSFGGVYEQYF.

This clone was recorded once. The J gene is TRBJ2-3, the V gene TRBV7-2; D not resolved. Germline V gives CDR1 SGHTA, CDR2 FQGNSA. The CDR3 spans 16 residues. Trimming shortened V by 3 bases and J by 1 base, and 14 bases separated the two germline ends. The CDR3 DNA reads TGTGCCAGCAGCTTTCTCAGTTATCAGCGCACAGATACGCAGTATTTT. As protein: CASSFLSYQRTDTQYF.

This chain uses TRBV9 with TRBJ1-1; the D gene is possibly TRBD1 (5 bases). Trimming removed 9 bases at V and 0 bases at J, with 12 bases between. Germline V gene lookup returns CDR1 SGDLS and CDR2 YYNGEE. The CDR3 sequence is 13 residues long. Written as DNA, the CDR3 is TGTGCCATCGGGACGGGCATGAACACTGAAGCTTTCTTT. This encodes CAIGTGMNTEAFF.

The V gene is TRBV5-4, the J gene TRBJ2-2; tentative D call: TRBD1 (5 bases). This CDR3 is built from 17 residues. In germline, CDR1 is SGHNT, CDR2 YYREEE (reference sequence). The V end was cut by 2 bases, the J end by 0 bases, with 14 bases between. For the CDR3, the DNA is TGTGCCAGCAGCTTTGGCCAGGGCCTTTCGAACACCGGGGAGCTGTTTTTT. Translated, it gives CASSFGQGLSNTGELFF. Combining the CDR3 with reference TRBV5-4 and TRBJ2-2 gives the whole variable domain ETGVTQSPTHLIKTRGQQVTLRCSSQSGHNTVSWYQQALGQGPQFIFQYYREEENGRGNFPPRFSGLQFPNYSSELNVNALELDDSALYLCASSFGQGLSNTGELFFGEGSRLTVL.

The chain links TRBV4-1 to TRBJ2-1, with D perhaps TRBD2 (7 bases). The CDR3 runs 16 residues. The germline gives CDR1 MGHRA, CDR2 YSYEKL. The V and J ends lost 6 bases and 5 bases respectively, with 20 bases between them. This CDR3 reads CASSRGGGGSNNEQFF. The CDR3 DNA sequence: TGCGCCAGCAGTCGGGGAGGCGGGGGCTCAAACAATGAGCAGTTCTTC.

V and J are TRBV21-1 and TRBJ1-1; TRBD1 is taken as the D call from the table, unchecked against the DNA. TRBV21-1 is reported as a pseudogene. This CDR3 has 16 amino acids. CDR3 residues: CASSKGGPGVNTEAFF. CDR3 DNA sequence: TGTGCCAGCAGCAAAGGGGGACCAGGGGTGAACACTGAAGCTTTCTTT.

The chain is built from TRBV28 and TRBJ2-1; 7 positions agree with TRBD2. In germline, CDR1 is MDHEN, CDR2 SYDVKM. V lost 2 bases, J lost 2 bases, and 6 bases stayed unmatched. The length of the CDR3 is 16 residues. The CDR3 reads CASSLGSGETYNEQFF. The DNA of the CDR3 is TGTGCCAGCAGTTTAGGGAGCGGGGAAACCTACAATGAGCAGTTCTTC.

The rearrangement links TRBV4-3 to TRBJ2-7; 10 bases line up with TRBD2. The CDR3 covers 15 residues. Germline loops: CDR1 LGHNA, CDR2 YSLEER. With 1 base clipped from V and 3 bases from J, the junction kept 3 bases outside the gene matches. CDR3 sequence (DNA): TGCGCCAGCAGCCAAGGCCCTAGCGGGAGCTACGAGCAGTACTTC. This codes for CASSQGPSGSYEQYF.

V gene TRBV30 combines with J gene TRBJ2-3; no reliable D call. The germline V and J ends were trimmed by 3 bases and 4 bases, with 11 bases remaining between them. This CDR3 comprises 13 residues. Germline lookup yields CDR1 GTSNPN and CDR2 SVGIG (reference sequence). This chain's CDR3 is CAWSALVADTQYF. CDR3 coding DNA: TGTGCCTGGAGCGCCCTAGTTGCAGATACGCAGTATTTT.

The chain is built from TRBV6-6 and TRBJ1-2; the D is unclear. CDR3 length: 13 residues. CDR1 is MNHNY and CDR2 is SVGAGI in the germline V gene (reference sequence). V was cut by 1 base and J by 3 bases, with 6 bases left in between. The CDR3 loop is CASSYYGDYGYTF. The CDR3 coding sequence is TGTGCCAGCAGTTACTACGGGGACTATGGCTACACCTTC.

The V and J genes are TRBV30 and TRBJ1-1, with 7 bases lining up with TRBD1. The CDR3 loop spans 12 amino acids. V lost 3 bases to trimming and J lost 6 bases; unmatched junction nucleotides: 4. From germline, CDR1 is GTSNPN and CDR2 SVGIG (reference sequence). This chain's CDR3 is CAWRGDRPEAFF. The CDR3 DNA is TGTGCCTGGAGGGGGGACAGACCTGAAGCTTTCTTT.

This sequence joins TRBV30 and TRBJ1-4; D gene uncertain. The length of the CDR3 is 13 residues. V was clipped by 3 bases and J by 0 bases, with 5 bases between them. CDR1 is GTSNPN and CDR2 is SVGIG in the germline V gene (reference sequence). Here the CDR3 reads CAWSGATNEKLFF. The CDR3 DNA sequence: TGTGCCTGGAGCGGCGCAACTAATGAAAAACTGTTTTTT.

The chain uses TRBV6-5 and TRBJ1-1; D ambiguous. This CDR3 contains 14 residues. CDR1 and CDR2 from the germline V gene are MNHEY and SVGAGI. V dropped 0 bases and J dropped 6 bases, with 11 bases sitting between them. CDR3 region: CASSYSRNAAEAFF. CDR3 nucleotide sequence: TGTGCCAGCAGTTACTCAAGGAACGCCGCTGAAGCTTTCTTT.

The chain has TRBV4-1 and TRBJ2-1; D assignment may be TRBD1 or TRBD2 (5 bases each). Per the germline V gene, CDR1 is MGHRA and CDR2 is YSYEKL. This CDR3 is 15 amino acids long. The V and J ends lost 2 bases and 1 base respectively, with 9 bases between them. For the CDR3, the DNA is TGCGCCAGCAGCCAAAGGGACGGGTCCTACAATGAGCAGTTCTTC. Translated: CASSQRDGSYNEQFF.

The CDR3 DNA reads TGTGCCTGGAGTGTAAGGATAGCGGGAGACGAGCAGTTCTTC. Translation: CAWSVRIAGDEQFF. The genes are TRBV30 and TRBJ2-1; TRBD2 aligns across 9 bases. Germline trimming cut 0 bases from V and 10 bases from J; bases unmatched to any gene: 7. This CDR3 spans 14 amino acids. Germline V gene lookup returns CDR1 GTSNPN and CDR2 SVGIG (reference sequence).

This clone was picked up one time. The rearrangement uses TRBV15 and TRBJ2-1; 10 bases align to TRBD1. This CDR3 contains 17 residues. V gave up 3 bases and J gave up 4 bases; unmatched junction bases: 9. Germline V gene lookup returns CDR1 LNHNV and CDR2 YYDKDF (reference sequence). The chain's CDR3 is CATSRGMGTGEYNEQFF. CDR3 DNA: TGTGCCACCAGCAGGGGTATGGGGACAGGGGAATACAATGAGCAGTTCTTC.

The genes are TRBV4-1 and TRBJ1-3, with D uncertain. The V gene lost 5 bases and the J gene lost 0 bases, with 11 bases spanning the gap. The CDR3 length is 15 residues. The germline V gene encodes CDR1 MGHRA and CDR2 YSYEKL. The CDR3: CASSESSNSGNTIYF. The CDR3 DNA sequence: TGCGCCAGCAGCGAATCGAGTAACTCTGGAAACACCATATATTTT.

The chain has TRBV13 and TRBJ2-7; D unclear. Germline CDR1 is PRHDT and CDR2 is FYEKMQ (reference sequence). This CDR3 region has 15 residues. The germline V and J ends were trimmed by 0 bases and 0 bases, with 9 bases remaining between them. The CDR3 spells CASSLGGRLSYEQYF. As DNA, the CDR3 is TGTGCCAGCAGCTTAGGAGGGCGCCTCTCCTACGAGCAGTACTTC.

V is TRBV4-1 and J is TRBJ2-1; 10 nucleotides match TRBD2. J gave up 6 bases and V 0 bases, and 11 bases lay outside the gene matches. The CDR3 runs to 18 residues. From germline, CDR1 is MGHRA and CDR2 YSYEKL. The CDR3 DNA reads TGCGCCAGCAGCCAAGAGGTACTAGCGGGATTAGTCGTCAATGAGCAGTTCTTC. Translating gives CASSQEVLAGLVVNEQFF.

The genes are TRBV9 and TRBJ2-1; 12 bases fit TRBD2. The ends lost 3 bases at V and 9 bases at J; junction bases unmatched: 4. Germline V gene data show CDR1 as SGDLS and CDR2 as YYNGEE. The CDR3 length is 14 residues. CDR3 in DNA: TGTGCCAGCAGCGGGCTAGCGGGAGGGGGTGAGCAGTTCTTC. Protein sequence: CASSGLAGGGEQFF.

The chain couples TRBV11-2 to TRBJ1-2; a weak D match, TRBD1 (5 bases). V lost 5 bases and J 4 bases, leaving 14 bases between the germline ends. This CDR3 contains 14 residues. CDR1 is SGHAT and CDR2 is FQNNGV in the germline V gene. In DNA form, the CDR3 reads TGTGCCAGCAGCGCCGGAGGGACGCTCTATGGCTACACCTTC. It encodes CASSAGGTLYGYTF.